The source of this T cell receptor (beta chain) is a study of blood T cell repertoires in COVID-19. About the research overall: The origin of the acute and convalescent COVID-19 samples was the United States, Italy and Spain.

Profiled with immunoSEQ multiplex PCR; TCRdb holds only in-frame clones, not every one. The sample consists of roughly 670,000 clones, about nine tenths of them appearing once. CDR1 and CDR2 from the germline V gene are KGHDR and SFDVKD. The CDR3 extends over 14 amino acids. V was pared by 2 bases and J by 3 bases, with 10 bases between. The clonotype originates from a young woman with acute or convalescent COVID-19. The chain joins TRBV24-1 to TRBJ2-7; weak D call: TRBD1 (5 bases). Sequenced: peripheral blood. In DNA, the CDR3 is TGTGCCACCAGTGATTCAGGGTCGCACTACGAGCAGTACTTC. Translation: CATSDSGSHYEQYF.